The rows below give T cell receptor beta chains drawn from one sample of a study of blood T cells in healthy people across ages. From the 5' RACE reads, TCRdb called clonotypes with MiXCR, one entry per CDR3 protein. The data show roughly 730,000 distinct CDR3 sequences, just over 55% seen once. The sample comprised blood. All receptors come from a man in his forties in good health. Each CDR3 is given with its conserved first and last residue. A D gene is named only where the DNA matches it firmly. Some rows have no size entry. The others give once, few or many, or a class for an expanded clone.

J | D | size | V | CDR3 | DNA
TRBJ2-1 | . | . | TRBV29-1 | CSVEGTTEFRIETQFF | TGCAGCGTTGAAGGAACCACGGAGTTCCGGATAGAGACCCAGTTCTTC
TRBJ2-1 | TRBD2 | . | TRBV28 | CASSRLAGIHNEQFF | TGTGCCAGCAGCCGACTAGCGGGAATCCACAATGAGCAGTTCTTC
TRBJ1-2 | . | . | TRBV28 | CASSLIGDTLGYTF | TGTGCCAGCAGTTTGATTGGAGATACTCTCGGCTACACCTTC
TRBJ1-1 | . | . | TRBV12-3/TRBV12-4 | CACSPFSGIPDTEAFF | TGTGCCTGCAGTCCGTTTTCGGGGATCCCTGACACTGAAGCTTTCTTT
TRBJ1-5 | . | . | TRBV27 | CASGRDSNQPQHF | TGTGCCAGCGGACGGGACAGCAATCAGCCCCAGCATTTT
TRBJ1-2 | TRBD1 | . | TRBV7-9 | CASSLTVGTGGTNYGYTF | TGTGCCAGCAGCCTCACCGTGGGTACAGGGGGTACTAACTATGGCTACACCTTC
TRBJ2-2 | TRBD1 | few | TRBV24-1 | CATSDRTGLVVGELFF | TGTGCCACCAGTGACCGGACAGGGCTCGTTGTCGGGGAGCTGTTTTTT
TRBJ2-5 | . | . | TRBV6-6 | CASRGGGPGEQYF | TGTGCCAGCAGGGGAGGAGGGCCTGGTGAGCAGTACTTC
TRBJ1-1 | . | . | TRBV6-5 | CASSYLSPNTEAFF | TGTGCCAGCAGTTACCTCTCCCCGAACACTGAAGCTTTCTTT
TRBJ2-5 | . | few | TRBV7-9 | CASGEQQETQYF | TGTGCCAGCGGGGAACAGCAAGAGACCCAGTACTTC
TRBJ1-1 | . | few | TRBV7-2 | CASSLARDGNTEAFF | TGTGCCAGCAGCTTAGCTCGGGACGGGAACACTGAAGCTTTCTTT
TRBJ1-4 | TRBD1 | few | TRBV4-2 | CASSQDRDRVDEKLFF | TGTGCCAGCAGCCAAGACCGGGACAGGGTGGACGAAAAACTGTTTTTT
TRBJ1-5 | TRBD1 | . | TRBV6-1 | CASSEPKTGAHQPQHF | TGTGCCAGCAGTGAACCCAAGACAGGGGCCCATCAGCCCCAGCATTTT
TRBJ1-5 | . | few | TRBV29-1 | CSVEGFRDSNQPQHF | TGCAGCGTTGAGGGATTTCGGGATAGTAATCAGCCCCAGCATTTT
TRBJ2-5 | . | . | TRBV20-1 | CSAPIQETQYF | TGCAGTGCCCCTATCCAAGAGACCCAGTACTTC
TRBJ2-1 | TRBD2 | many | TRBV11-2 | CASSSRTGTSGSSEQFF | TGTGCCAGCAGCTCGCGCACCGGGACTAGCGGGAGCAGTGAGCAGTTCTTC
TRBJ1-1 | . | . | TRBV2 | CASSEALGARLLNTEAFF | TGTGCCAGCAGTGAAGCGCTAGGGGCGAGACTTCTCAACACTGAAGCTTTCTTT
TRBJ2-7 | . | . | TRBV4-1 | CASSHQSGDEQYF | TGCGCCAGCAGCCACCAGAGCGGCGACGAGCAGTACTTC
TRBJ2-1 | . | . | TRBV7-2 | CASSLDGGLGNEQFF | TGTGCCAGCAGCTTAGACGGGGGGCTGGGCAATGAGCAGTTCTTC
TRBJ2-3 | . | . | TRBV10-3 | CAIRAGQPTLASTDTQYF | TGTGCCATCAGGGCGGGACAGCCTACTCTTGCCTCCACAGATACGCAGTATTTT
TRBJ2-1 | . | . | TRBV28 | CASTTETGYYNEQFF | TGTGCCAGCACCACTGAAACGGGGTACTACAATGAGCAGTTCTTC
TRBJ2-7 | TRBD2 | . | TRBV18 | CASSPLFGASGKVEQYF | TGTGCCAGCTCACCATTGTTCGGAGCTAGCGGGAAAGTCGAGCAGTACTTC
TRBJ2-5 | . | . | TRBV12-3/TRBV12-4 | CASSPERLGETQYF | TGTGCCAGCAGTCCTGAGAGGCTTGGGGAGACCCAGTACTTC
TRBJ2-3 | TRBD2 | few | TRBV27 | CASRLYGAGGGTDTQYF | TGTGCCAGCAGGCTCTATGGTGCGGGAGGGGGAACAGATACGCAGTATTTT
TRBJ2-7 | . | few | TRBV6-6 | CASSPPVGSGSYEQYF | TGTGCCAGCAGTCCACCAGTCGGGAGCGGCTCCTACGAGCAGTACTTC
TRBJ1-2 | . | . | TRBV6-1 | CASDSYGYTF | TGTGCCAGCGACAGCTATGGCTACACCTTC
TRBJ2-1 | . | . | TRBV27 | CASRLRTALIDNEQFF | TGTGCCAGCAGACTACGGACAGCCCTAATCGACAATGAGCAGTTCTTC
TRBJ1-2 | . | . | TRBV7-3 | CASSLRADSGYTF | TGTGCCAGCAGCTTAAGGGCAGACTCTGGCTACACCTTC
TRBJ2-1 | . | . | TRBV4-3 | CASSQVPLASGYNEQFF | TGCGCCAGCAGCCAAGTCCCCCTAGCGTCGGGTTACAATGAGCAGTTCTTC
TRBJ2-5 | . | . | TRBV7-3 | CASSEYGTKETQYF | TGTGCCAGCAGCGAGTACGGGACGAAAGAGACCCAGTACTTC
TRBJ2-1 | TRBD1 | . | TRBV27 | CASRTIRDRDNEQFF | TGTGCCAGCAGAACTATCCGGGACAGGGACAATGAGCAGTTCTTC
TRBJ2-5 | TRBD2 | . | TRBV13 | CASSLLLAVEQETQYF | TGTGCCAGCAGCTTACTTCTAGCGGTAGAACAAGAGACCCAGTACTTC
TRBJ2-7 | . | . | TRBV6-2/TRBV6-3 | CASTDDYEQYF | TGTGCCAGCACCGATGACTACGAGCAGTACTTC
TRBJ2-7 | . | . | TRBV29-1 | CSVVTGGADEQYF | TGCAGCGTTGTGACGGGGGGCGCGGACGAGCAGTACTTC
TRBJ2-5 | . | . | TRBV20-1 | CSARPIPTSQETQYF | TGCAGTGCTAGACCGATACCAACTAGCCAAGAGACCCAGTACTTC
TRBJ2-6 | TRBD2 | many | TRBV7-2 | CASSSLGLASGGANVLTF | TGTGCCAGCAGCTCATTAGGACTAGCCTCAGGTGGGGCCAACGTCCTGACTTTC
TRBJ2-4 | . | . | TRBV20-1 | CSARGRDSWNIQYF | TGCAGTGCTAGAGGAAGGGACTCGTGGAACATTCAGTACTTC
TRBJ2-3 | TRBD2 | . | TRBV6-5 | CASSTLAGFTDTQYF | TGTGCCAGCAGTACACTAGCGGGCTTCACAGATACGCAGTATTTT
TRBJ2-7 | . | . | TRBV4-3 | CASSQEASGTRANEQYF | TGCGCCAGCAGCCAAGAAGCTTCCGGGACACGCGCTAACGAGCAGTACTTC
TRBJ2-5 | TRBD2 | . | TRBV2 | CASSPRTSLQETQYF | TGTGCCAGCAGTCCTAGGACTAGCCTCCAAGAGACCCAGTACTTC
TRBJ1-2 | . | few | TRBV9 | CASSVGGDGYTF | TGTGCCAGCAGCGTAGGAGGGGATGGCTACACCTTC
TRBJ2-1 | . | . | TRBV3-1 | CASSQVPGEQFF | TGTGCCAGCAGCCAAGTTCCCGGGGAGCAGTTCTTC
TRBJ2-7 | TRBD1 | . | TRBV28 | CASSPRTGGSYEQYF | TGTGCCAGCAGTCCCAGGACAGGGGGTTCCTACGAGCAGTACTTC
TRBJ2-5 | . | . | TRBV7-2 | CASSGGPFGRNEQYF | TGTGCCAGCAGCGGGGGACCCTTTGGGCGAAATGAGCAGTACTTC
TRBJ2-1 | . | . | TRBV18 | CASAARANYNEQFF | TGTGCCAGCGCAGCGAGGGCGAATTACAATGAGCAGTTCTTC
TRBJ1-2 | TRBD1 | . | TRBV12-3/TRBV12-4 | CASSPVGQGYGYTF | TGTGCCAGCAGCCCTGTAGGACAGGGATATGGCTACACCTTC
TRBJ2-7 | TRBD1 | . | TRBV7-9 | CASSPQGSHYEQYF | TGTGCCAGCAGCCCACAGGGGTCCCACTACGAGCAGTACTTC
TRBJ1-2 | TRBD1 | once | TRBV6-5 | CASSDTGQTYGYTF | TGTGCCAGCAGTGACACGGGACAGACCTATGGCTACACCTTC
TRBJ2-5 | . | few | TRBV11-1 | CASSQQGPYQETQYF | TGTGCCAGCAGCCAACAAGGGCCGTACCAAGAGACCCAGTACTTC
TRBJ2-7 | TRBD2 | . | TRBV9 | CASILAGDSYEQYF | TGTGCCAGCATATTAGCGGGGGACTCCTACGAGCAGTACTTC
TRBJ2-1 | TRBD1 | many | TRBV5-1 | CASSIVPGQGLNEQFF | TGCGCCAGCAGTATCGTTCCGGGACAGGGTCTTAATGAGCAGTTCTTC
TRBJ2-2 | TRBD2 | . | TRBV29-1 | CSARGTSGRTNTGELFF | TGCAGCGCCAGAGGGACTAGCGGGAGAACGAACACCGGGGAGCTGTTTTTT
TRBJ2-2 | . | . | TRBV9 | CASSVTGQGNTGELFF | TGTGCCAGCAGCGTAACCGGGCAGGGCAACACCGGGGAGCTGTTTTTT
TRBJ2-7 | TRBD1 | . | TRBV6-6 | CASSFTGAREQYF | TGTGCCAGCAGCTTCACAGGGGCGCGCGAGCAGTACTTC
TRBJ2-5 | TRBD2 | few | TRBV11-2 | CASSLGTSDQETQYF | TGTGCCAGCAGCTTAGGGACTAGCGACCAAGAGACCCAGTACTTC
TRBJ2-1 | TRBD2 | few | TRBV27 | CASRTGLAGTEQFF | TGTGCCAGCCGAACGGGACTAGCGGGAACTGAGCAGTTCTTC
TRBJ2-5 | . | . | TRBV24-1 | CATSDPRAGGETQYF | TGTGCCACCAGTGATCCGAGGGCAGGGGGGGAGACCCAGTACTTC
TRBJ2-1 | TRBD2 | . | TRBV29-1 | CSVEVQGAGASYNEQFF | TGCAGCGTTGAAGTTCAGGGAGCGGGAGCGTCCTACAATGAGCAGTTCTTC
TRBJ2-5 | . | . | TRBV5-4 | CASSSPDRGSGETQYF | TGTGCCAGCAGCTCTCCGGACCGGGGGTCTGGAGAGACCCAGTACTTC